A selection of T cell receptor beta chains follows, all from one sample in a study of a mutant IDH1 vaccine in newly diagnosed glioma. These receptors lack a known antigen. The assay was immunoSEQ multiplex PCR, and TCRdb's table has in-frame clones only and misses some. The top ten clones hold 10% to 15% of a sample with just over 65,000 clones, about 80% of them seen once. The specimen was PBMCs, collected from a glioma patient whose treatment included an IDH1 peptide vaccine. All receptors come from a man younger than 35 with glioma. Each CDR3 is given with its conserved first and last residue. D genes are given only for firm matches. Clone size is stated in some rows and not others, as once, few, many or a class when expanded.

J: TRBJ2-7
V: TRBV4-3
D: TRBD1
size: few
DNA: TGCGCCAGCAGCCTACTACCAGCACAGGGGGGACTCTACGAGCAGTACTTC
CDR3: CASSLLPAQGGLYEQYF

J: TRBJ2-7
V: TRBV27
D: .
size: .
DNA: TGTGCCAGCAGAGGGGGACACGGATCCTACGAGCAGTACTTC
CDR3: CASRGGHGSYEQYF

J: TRBJ2-7
V: TRBV7-2
D: TRBD1
size: once
DNA: TGTGCCAGCAGCTTAGCGGTAAGTCCGGGACAGGGCTACGAGCAGTACTTC
CDR3: CASSLAVSPGQGYEQYF

J: TRBJ2-7
V: TRBV21-1
D: .
size: .
DNA: TGTGCCAGCAGTGTAACCGGGACTAGCGGTTGCGAGCAGTACTTC
CDR3: CASSVTGTSGCEQYF

J: TRBJ1-3
V: TRBV14
D: .
size: few
DNA: TGTGCCAGCAGTCGCTCTGGAAACACCATATATTTT
CDR3: CASSRSGNTIYF

J: TRBJ1-4
V: TRBV4-1
D: .
size: few
DNA: TGCGCCAGCAGCCACATTCGGACAGTCTCTAATGAAAAACTGTTTTTT
CDR3: CASSHIRTVSNEKLFF

J: TRBJ2-1
V: TRBV5-6
D: .
size: .
DNA: TGTGCCAGCAGCTTGGGGGTCTCTAACTCCTACAATGAGCAGTTCTTC
CDR3: CASSLGVSNSYNEQFF

J: TRBJ2-6
V: TRBV11-2
D: .
size: .
DNA: TGTGCCAGCAGCTCCCCCCGGGACACCTACTCTGGGGCCAACGTCCTGACTTTC
CDR3: CASSSPRDTYSGANVLTF

J: TRBJ1-1
V: TRBV30
D: .
size: few
DNA: TGTGCCTGGGAGACAGGAGATGAAGCTTTCTTT
CDR3: CAWETGDEAFF

J: TRBJ1-2
V: TRBV30
D: TRBD1
size: .
DNA: TGTGCCTGGAGGGGACAGGGCGCCTATGGCTACACCTTC
CDR3: CAWRGQGAYGYTF

J: TRBJ1-1
V: TRBV7-9
D: .
size: few
DNA: TGTGCCAGCAGCTTCGGGACCACTGAAGCTTTCTTT
CDR3: CASSFGTTEAFF

J: TRBJ1-3
V: TRBV12-5
D: TRBD1
size: .
DNA: TGTGCTAGTGGTTTGGTACACTTAAACAGGGGGGCCTCTGGAAACACCATATATTTT
CDR3: CASGLVHLNRGASGNTIYF

J: TRBJ1-5
V: TRBV6-5
D: .
size: .
DNA: TGTGCCAGCAGTTTACTCGCAGGGCAGCCCCAGCATTTT
CDR3: CASSLLAGQPQHF

J: TRBJ2-7
V: TRBV5-8
D: .
size: .
DNA: TGTGCCAGCAGCTTGTTCGGGGCTGGGTCCTACGAGCAGTACTTC
CDR3: CASSLFGAGSYEQYF

J: TRBJ2-6
V: TRBV5-5
D: .
size: .
DNA: TGTGCCAGCAGCCCTAAGGCGGGGTCCGGGGCCAACGTCCTGACTTTC
CDR3: CASSPKAGSGANVLTF

J: TRBJ2-3
V: TRBV7-9
D: TRBD2
size: once
DNA: TGTGCCAGCAGCTTAGTGAGCGGGGCCGCAGATACGCAGTATTTT
CDR3: CASSLVSGAADTQYF

J: TRBJ1-2
V: TRBV6-5
D: .
size: .
DNA: TGTGCCAGCAGGGAGAGGTACTATGGCTACACCTTC
CDR3: CASRERYYGYTF

J: TRBJ1-1
V: TRBV2
D: .
size: .
DNA: TGTGCCAGCAGTGATAGAGACCCGGGAGGCACTGAAGCTTTCTTT
CDR3: CASSDRDPGGTEAFF

J: TRBJ1-5
V: TRBV6-5
D: TRBD1
size: .
DNA: TGTGCCAGCAGCCTAACAGGGGGCGGCAATCAGCCCCAGCATTTT
CDR3: CASSLTGGGNQPQHF

J: TRBJ2-1
V: TRBV28
D: .
size: .
DNA: TGTGCCAGCATTCGAGGCGGTAACTACAATGAGCAGTTCTTC
CDR3: CASIRGGNYNEQFF

J: TRBJ2-7
V: TRBV7-2
D: TRBD2
size: .
DNA: TGTGCCAGCAGCCCTAAATGGCCGGGGGGAGAGCAGTACTTC
CDR3: CASSPKWPGGEQYF

J: TRBJ1-4
V: TRBV5-1
D: .
size: .
DNA: TGCGCCAGCAGCTTAGCCAGAATAGCAACTAATGAAAAACTGTTTTTT
CDR3: CASSLARIATNEKLFF

J: TRBJ1-1
V: TRBV28
D: .
size: .
DNA: TGTGCCAGCAGTTTCGGGGCTGGGATCCGTCGAGCTTTCTTT
CDR3: CASSFGAGIRRAFF

J: TRBJ1-4
V: TRBV7-9
D: TRBD1
size: .
DNA: TGTGCCAGCAGCTTAGCGGTTGGGACAGGGGGAAAACTGTTTTTT
CDR3: CASSLAVGTGGKLFF

J: TRBJ2-1
V: TRBV27
D: TRBD1
size: medium-sized
DNA: TGTGCCAGCTCAGGACAGGGCGGGTACAATGAGCAGTTCTTC
CDR3: CASSGQGGYNEQFF

J: TRBJ2-7
V: TRBV5-1
D: TRBD2
size: .
DNA: TGCGCCAGCAGCTTCCGGGAGGACGCTTACGAGCAGTACTTC
CDR3: CASSFREDAYEQYF

J: TRBJ1-3
V: TRBV7-2
D: .
size: .
DNA: TGTGCCAGCAGCTTAGATAATCCATACTCTGGAAACACCATATATTTT
CDR3: CASSLDNPYSGNTIYF

J: TRBJ2-2
V: TRBV6-4
D: .
size: once
DNA: TGTGCCAGCAGTGAAAACACCGGGGAGCTGTTTTTT
CDR3: CASSENTGELFF

J: TRBJ1-4
V: TRBV15
D: TRBD1
size: .
DNA: TGTGCCACCAGCAGAAATACCGGGACAGGGGATGAAAAACTGTTTTTT
CDR3: CATSRNTGTGDEKLFF

J: TRBJ1-3
V: TRBV9
D: .
size: .
DNA: TGTGCCAGCAGCCCTTCTTGGGCCGCGCGATTGAACACCATATATTTT
CDR3: CASSPSWAARLNTIYF

J: TRBJ2-7
V: TRBV30
D: .
size: .
DNA: TGTGCCTGGAGTGCATCCTACGAGCAGTACTTC
CDR3: CAWSASYEQYF

J: TRBJ2-7
V: TRBV18
D: .
size: .
DNA: TGTGCCAGCTCACCACAGGGCAAGACCTACGAGCAGTACTTC
CDR3: CASSPQGKTYEQYF

J: TRBJ1-5
V: TRBV4-1
D: .
size: .
DNA: TGCGCCAGCAGCCAAGTCGTGAGTGGGGGTAGCAATCAGCCCCAGCATTTT
CDR3: CASSQVVSGGSNQPQHF

J: TRBJ1-1
V: TRBV18
D: .
size: .
DNA: TGTGCCAGCTCACCAACTCAGGTCATGAACACTGAAGCTTTCTTT
CDR3: CASSPTQVMNTEAFF

J: TRBJ2-1
V: TRBV5-1
D: .
size: .
DNA: TGCGCCAGCAGCTTGGAGGGTCGCTACAATGAGCAGTTCTTC
CDR3: CASSLEGRYNEQFF

J: TRBJ2-7
V: TRBV6-5
D: TRBD2
size: .
DNA: TGTGCCAGCAAAGATAAGGCTAGCGGGCCCTACGAGCAGTACTTC
CDR3: CASKDKASGPYEQYF

J: TRBJ2-3
V: TRBV19
D: TRBD1
size: .
DNA: TGTGCCACTACACAGGGGACGGGCACAGATACGCAGTATTTT
CDR3: CATTQGTGTDTQYF

J: TRBJ2-7
V: TRBV7-2
D: .
size: .
DNA: TGTGCCAGCAGCTTAGGGCCCCAGGGAAAATCCTACGAGCAGTACTTC
CDR3: CASSLGPQGKSYEQYF

J: TRBJ1-2
V: TRBV6-5
D: TRBD1
size: .
DNA: TGTGCCAGCATGACAGGGGGCGGATGGGGAGGCTACACCTTC
CDR3: CASMTGGGWGGYTF